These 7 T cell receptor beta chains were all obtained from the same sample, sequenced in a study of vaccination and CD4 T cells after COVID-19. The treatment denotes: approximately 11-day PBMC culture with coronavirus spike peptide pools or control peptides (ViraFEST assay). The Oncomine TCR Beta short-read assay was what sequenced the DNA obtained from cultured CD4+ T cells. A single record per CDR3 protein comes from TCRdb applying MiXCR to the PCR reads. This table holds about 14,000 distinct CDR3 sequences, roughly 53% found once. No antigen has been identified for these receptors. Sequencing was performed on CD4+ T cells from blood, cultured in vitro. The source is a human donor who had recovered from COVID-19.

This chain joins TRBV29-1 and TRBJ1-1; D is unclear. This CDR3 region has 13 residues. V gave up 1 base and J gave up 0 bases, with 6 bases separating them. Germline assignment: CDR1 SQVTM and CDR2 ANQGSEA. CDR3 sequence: CSVEVGLNTEAFF. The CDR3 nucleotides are TGCAGCGTTGAAGTAGGCCTGAACACTGAAGCTTTCTTT. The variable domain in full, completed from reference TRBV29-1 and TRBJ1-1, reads SAVISQKPSRDICQRGTSLTIQCQVDSQVTMMFWYRQQPGQSLTLIATANQGSEATYESGFVIDKFPISRPNLTFSTLTVSNMSPEDSSIYLCSVEVGLNTEAFFGQGTRLTVV.

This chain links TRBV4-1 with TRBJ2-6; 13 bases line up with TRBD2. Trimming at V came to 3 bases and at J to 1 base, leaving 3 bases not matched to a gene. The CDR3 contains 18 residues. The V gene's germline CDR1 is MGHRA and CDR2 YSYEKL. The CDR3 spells CASSQMGLAGSGANVLTF. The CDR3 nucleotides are TGCGCCAGCAGCCAGATGGGACTAGCGGGGTCTGGGGCCAACGTCCTGACTTTC.

This CDR3 is CASSFSDNQPQHF. CDR3 coding DNA: TGTGCCAGCAGCTTTTCAGACAATCAGCCCCAGCATTTT. The chain joins TRBV7-6 to TRBJ1-5; no definite D call. Germline values: CDR1 SGHVS, CDR2 FNYEAQ. V lost 3 bases to trimming and J lost 3 bases, with 6 bases between them. This CDR3 is 13 amino acids long.

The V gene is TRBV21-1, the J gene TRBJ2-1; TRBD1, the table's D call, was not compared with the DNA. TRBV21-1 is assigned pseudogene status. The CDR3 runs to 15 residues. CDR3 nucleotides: TGTGCCAGCAAGACGGGGGACGCCTCCTACAATGAGCAGTTCTTC. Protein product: CASKTGDASYNEQFF.

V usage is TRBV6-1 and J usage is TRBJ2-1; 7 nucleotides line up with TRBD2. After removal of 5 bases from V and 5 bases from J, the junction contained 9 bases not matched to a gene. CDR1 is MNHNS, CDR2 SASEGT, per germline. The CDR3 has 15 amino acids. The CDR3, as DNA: TGTGCCAGCAGTACTAGCGTTACTCTAAACAATGAGCAGTTCTTC. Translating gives CASSTSVTLNNEQFF.

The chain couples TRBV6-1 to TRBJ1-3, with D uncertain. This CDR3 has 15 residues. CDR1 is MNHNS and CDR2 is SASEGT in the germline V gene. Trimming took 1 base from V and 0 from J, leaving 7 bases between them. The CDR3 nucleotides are TGTGCCAGCAGTGAAGTAGTGGGCTCTGGAAACACCATATATTTT. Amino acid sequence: CASSEVVGSGNTIYF.

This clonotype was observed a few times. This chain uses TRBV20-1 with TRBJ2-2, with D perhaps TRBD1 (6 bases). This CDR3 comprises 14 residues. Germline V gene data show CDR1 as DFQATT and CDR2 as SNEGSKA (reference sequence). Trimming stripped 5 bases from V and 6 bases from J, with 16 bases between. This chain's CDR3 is CSAYSSTGSGELFF. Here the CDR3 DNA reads TGCAGTGCTTACAGCTCAACAGGGTCCGGGGAGCTGTTTTTT.